This T cell receptor beta chain was sequenced during a study of vaccination effects on CD4 cells after COVID-19. Background on the study: Sample collection from a couple of convalescent patients occurred 16 days and one week before vaccination.

Worth noting for this clone: Its antigen is unknown.

Study results and caveats: In people who had recovered, most post-vaccine spike-reactive clones were new vaccine-induced clones. Few convalescent patients and no early post-infection timepoints were included in the study.

Data came from immunoSEQ multiplex PCR; TCRdb stores just in-frame clones and leaves some out. The repertoire includes 50,000 to 70,000 clones, about 69% of them detected once, and around a quarter sits in the top ten. Having been cultured for 10 days, the cells underwent CD4+ T cell isolation. A half-medium replacement with IL-2 medium was carried out on days 3 and 7. The ends were cut back, 4 bases at V and 1 base at J, with 7 bases in the middle. CDR3 length: 13 residues. Germline lookup yields CDR1 LNHDA and CDR2 SQIVND (reference sequence). The chain has TRBV19 and TRBJ1-1; no firm D call. The receptor was isolated from a human donor who had a prior SARS-CoV-2 infection. The sample consisted of CD4+ T cells from PBMCs cultured without peptide, taken before COVID-19 vaccination. The CDR3: CASSNTWNTEAFF. The DNA of the CDR3 is TGTGCCAGTAGTAACACGTGGAACACTGAAGCTTTCTTT. The full variable domain, in which reference TRBV19 and TRBJ1-1 provide the parts outside the CDR3, is DGGITQSPKYLFRKEGQNVTLSCEQNLNHDAMYWYRQDPGQGLRLIYYSQIVNDFQKGDIAEGYSVSREKKESFPLTVTSAQKNPTAFYLCASSNTWNTEAFFGQGTRLTVV.